This T cell receptor (beta chain) comes out of a study of siplizumab effects on memory and regulatory T cells. Using immunoSEQ multiplex PCR, the repertoire was profiled, and TCRdb retains in-frame clones only, with some absent. The data contain tens of thousands of clones, 88% of them singletons. V was cut by 6 bases and J by 3 bases, with 11 bases left in between. Per germline, CDR1 KGHSH and CDR2 LQKENI. CDR3 length equals 13 residues. Of note for this clone: Its specificity is not known.

The study's findings and limits: Mean Treg-derived proportions of mappable alloreactive CD4+ clones were 68.8% for siplizumab and 26.9% for controls.

This receptor was identified in a human donor in good health. The sequenced sample was Tregs sorted from blood. V gene TRBV18 combines with J gene TRBJ2-5, with D hard to call. The chain's CDR3 is CASSSSFKETQYF. CDR3 sequence (DNA): TGTGCCAGCTCTTCAAGTTTTAAAGAGACCCAGTACTTC.